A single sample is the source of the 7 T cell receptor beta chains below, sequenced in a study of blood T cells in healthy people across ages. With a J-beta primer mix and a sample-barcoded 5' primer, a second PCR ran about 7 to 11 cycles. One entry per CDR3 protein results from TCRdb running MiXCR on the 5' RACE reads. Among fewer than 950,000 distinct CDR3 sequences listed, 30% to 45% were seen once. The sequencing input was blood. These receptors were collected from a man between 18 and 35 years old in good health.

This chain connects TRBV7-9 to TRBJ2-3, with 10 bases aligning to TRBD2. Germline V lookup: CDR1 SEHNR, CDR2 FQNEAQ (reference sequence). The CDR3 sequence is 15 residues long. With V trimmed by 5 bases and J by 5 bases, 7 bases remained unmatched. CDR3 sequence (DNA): TGTGCCAGCAGCCAAGCGGGGGGGCGTGGAGATACGCAGTATTTT. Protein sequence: CASSQAGGRGDTQYF.

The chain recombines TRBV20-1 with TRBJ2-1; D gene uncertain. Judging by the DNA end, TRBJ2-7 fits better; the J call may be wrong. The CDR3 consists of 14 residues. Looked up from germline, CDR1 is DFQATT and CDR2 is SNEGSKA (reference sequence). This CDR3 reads CSARVLTTWGEQYF. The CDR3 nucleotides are TGCAGTGCTAGAGTCCTAACCACCTGGGGTGAGCAGTACTTC.

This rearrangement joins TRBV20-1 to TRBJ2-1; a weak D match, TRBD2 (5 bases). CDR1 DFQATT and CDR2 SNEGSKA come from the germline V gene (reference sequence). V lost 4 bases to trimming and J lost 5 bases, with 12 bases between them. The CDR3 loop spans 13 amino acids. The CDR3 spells CSAMRELNNEQFF. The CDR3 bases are TGCAGTGCTATGAGGGAGTTGAACAATGAGCAGTTCTTC.

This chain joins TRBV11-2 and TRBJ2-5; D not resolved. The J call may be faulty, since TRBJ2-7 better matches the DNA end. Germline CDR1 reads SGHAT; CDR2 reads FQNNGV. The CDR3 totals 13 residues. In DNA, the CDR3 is TGTGCCAGCAGCTTAGGCAATTCCCACGAGCAGTACTTC. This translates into CASSLGNSHEQYF.

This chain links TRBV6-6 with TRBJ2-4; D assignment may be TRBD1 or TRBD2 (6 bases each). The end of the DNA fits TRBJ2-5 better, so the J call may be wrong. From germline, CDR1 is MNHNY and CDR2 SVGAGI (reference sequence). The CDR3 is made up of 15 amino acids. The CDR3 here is CASSYSRGLGETQYF. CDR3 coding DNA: TGTGCCAGCAGTTACTCTCGGGGGCTAGGGGAGACCCAGTACTTC.

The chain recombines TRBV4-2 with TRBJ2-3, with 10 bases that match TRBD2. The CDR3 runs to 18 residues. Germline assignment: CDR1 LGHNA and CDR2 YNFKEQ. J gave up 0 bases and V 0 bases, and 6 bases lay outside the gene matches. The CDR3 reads CASSQESSGGHSTDTQYF. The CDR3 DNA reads TGTGCCAGCAGCCAAGAGTCTAGCGGGGGCCATAGCACAGATACGCAGTATTTT.

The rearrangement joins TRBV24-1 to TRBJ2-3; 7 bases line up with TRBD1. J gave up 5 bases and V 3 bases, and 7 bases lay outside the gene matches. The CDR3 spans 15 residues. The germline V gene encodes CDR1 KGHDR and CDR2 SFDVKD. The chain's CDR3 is CATSDVRQGVDTQYF. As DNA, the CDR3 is TGTGCCACCAGTGATGTTCGACAGGGAGTAGATACGCAGTATTTT.